This T cell receptor (beta chain) is from a study of response to subunit inactivated influenza vaccine. Findings and caveats of the study: T cells newly recruited by each seasonal influenza vaccination are few, the authors suggested.

Deletions cut 6 bases from V and 6 bases from J, with 11 bases between. Germline-derived CDR1 and CDR2 are SEHNR and FQNEAQ (reference sequence). The CDR3 is 12 amino acids. This clonotype showed up just a few times. The antigen is undetermined. A single record per CDR3 protein comes from TCRdb applying MiXCR to the RT-PCR reads. The sample carries a few hundred thousand distinct CDR3 sequences, around 22% recorded once. This sample comprised PBMCs from blood, obtained approximately 20 months after vaccination. The J gene is TRBJ1-1, the V gene TRBV7-9, with a weak D call TRBD1 (6 bases). This clonotype originated in a man aged 45 to 70 who received an inactivated influenza vaccine. In DNA, the CDR3 is TGTGCCAGCAGAAGAGGGGGGCCTGAAGCTTTCTTT. It translates to CASRRGGPEAFF.